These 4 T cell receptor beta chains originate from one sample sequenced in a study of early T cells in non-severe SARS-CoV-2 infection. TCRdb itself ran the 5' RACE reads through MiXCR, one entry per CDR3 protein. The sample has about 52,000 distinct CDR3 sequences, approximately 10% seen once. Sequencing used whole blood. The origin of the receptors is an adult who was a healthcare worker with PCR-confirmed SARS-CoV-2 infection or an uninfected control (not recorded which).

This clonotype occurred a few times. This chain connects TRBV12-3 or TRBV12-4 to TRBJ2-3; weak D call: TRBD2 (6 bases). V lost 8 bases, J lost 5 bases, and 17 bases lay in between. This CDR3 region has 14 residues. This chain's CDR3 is CASVVSGDRDTQYF. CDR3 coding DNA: TGTGCCAGCGTCGTGTCGGGAGATCGAGATACGCAGTATTTT.

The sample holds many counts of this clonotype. The CDR3 sequence is CASTHQDRATEAFF. CDR3 coding DNA: TGTGCCAGCACCCATCAGGACAGGGCGACTGAAGCTTTCTTT. The V and J genes are TRBV6-6 and TRBJ1-1; 8 bases align to TRBD1. The CDR3 sequence is 14 residues long. The V gene's germline CDR1 is MNHNY and CDR2 SVGAGI (reference sequence). V lost 7 bases to trimming and J lost 5 bases; unmatched junction nucleotides: 9.

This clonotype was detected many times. The CDR3 region is CAISEIAGGETQYF. The DNA of the CDR3 is TGTGCCATCAGTGAGATAGCGGGAGGAGAGACCCAGTACTTC. V is TRBV10-3 and J is TRBJ2-5, with 10 bases matching TRBD2. With 2 bases clipped from V and 4 bases from J, the junction kept 1 base outside the gene matches. Germline V lookup: CDR1 ENHRY, CDR2 SYGVKD. The length of the CDR3 is 14 residues.

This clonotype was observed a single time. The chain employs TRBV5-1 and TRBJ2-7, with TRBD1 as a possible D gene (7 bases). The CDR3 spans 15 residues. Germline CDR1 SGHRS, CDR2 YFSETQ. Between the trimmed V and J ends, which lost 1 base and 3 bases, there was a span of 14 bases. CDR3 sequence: CASSLIVQGGYEQYF. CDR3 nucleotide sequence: TGCGCCAGCAGCTTGATAGTGCAGGGGGGCTACGAGCAGTACTTC.